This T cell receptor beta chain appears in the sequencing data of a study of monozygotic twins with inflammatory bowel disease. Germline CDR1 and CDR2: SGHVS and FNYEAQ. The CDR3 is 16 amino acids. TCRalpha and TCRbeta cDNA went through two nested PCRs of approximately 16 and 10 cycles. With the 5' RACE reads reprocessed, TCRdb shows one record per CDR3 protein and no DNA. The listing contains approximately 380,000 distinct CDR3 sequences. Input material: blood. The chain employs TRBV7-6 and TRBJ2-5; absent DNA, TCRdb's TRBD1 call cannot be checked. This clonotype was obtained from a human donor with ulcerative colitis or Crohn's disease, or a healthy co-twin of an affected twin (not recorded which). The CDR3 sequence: CASSLNGGTRDETQYF.